What follows are 19 T cell receptor beta chains derived from one specimen sequenced in a study of blood T cells in healthy people across ages. The use of a sample-barcoded 5' primer and a J-beta primer mix characterized a second PCR of 7 to 11 cycles. A single record per CDR3 protein comes from TCRdb applying MiXCR to the 5' RACE reads. The sample has around 710,000 distinct CDR3 sequences, roughly 44% seen once. The specimen sequenced was blood. The receptor set was obtained from a woman aged 55-75 years in good health.

About this clonotype: A much larger clone differs from this one at a single base, so this may be a read error. The chain has TRBV10-3 and TRBJ2-1; D is uncertain. The CDR3 is 11 amino acids. From germline, CDR1 is ENHRY and CDR2 SYGVKD. Trimming cost V 5 bases and J 5 bases, with 4 bases left between them. Here the CDR3 DNA reads TGTGCCATCAGTTCTAACAATGAGCAGTTCTTC. As protein: CAISSNNEQFF.

This clonotype appeared once. This sequence joins TRBV6-1 and TRBJ2-5; 9 bases are a match to TRBD1. The germline CDR1 and CDR2 sequences are MNHNS and SASEGT. CDR3 length: 13 amino acids. V shed 5 bases, J shed 11 bases, and the junction held 9 bases outside the gene matches. The CDR3 DNA is TGTGCCAGCAGTCTACAGGGGGCTCAAGAGCAGTACTTC. Translating gives CASSLQGAQEQYF.

This clonotype appeared once. The V gene is TRBV6-2 or TRBV6-3, the J gene TRBJ2-3, with TRBD2 matching 9 bases. The germline gives CDR1 MNHEY, CDR2 SVGEGT. Trimming cost V 8 bases and J 2 bases; bases outside gene matches: 11. The CDR3 runs to 16 residues. The DNA for the CDR3 is TGTGCCAGCGGTTCTGTAGCGGGAGTGTTCACAGATACGCAGTATTTT. Residues: CASGSVAGVFTDTQYF.

V usage is TRBV9 and J usage is TRBJ1-2, with D hard to call. The CDR3 is made up of 15 amino acids. The ends were cut back, 2 bases at V and 4 bases at J, with 15 bases in the middle. In germline, CDR1 is SGDLS, CDR2 YYNGEE. The CDR3 bases are TGTGCCAGCAGCGTCCCTGGACGGGGTGTCTATGGCTACACCTTC. Translating it yields CASSVPGRGVYGYTF.

This chain connects TRBV20-1 to TRBJ2-5; 7 positions match TRBD2. CDR3 length equals 15 residues. Trimming removed 1 base from V and 11 bases from J; junction bases left unmatched: 16. Germline V gene data show CDR1 as DFQATT and CDR2 as SNEGSKA (reference sequence). CDR3 loop: CSARARLADLNEQYF. CDR3 nucleotide sequence: TGCAGTGCTAGAGCACGCCTAGCGGATCTCAATGAGCAGTACTTC.

The count of this clonotype is one. The chain joins TRBV7-2 to TRBJ2-2, with D possibly being TRBD1 or TRBD2 (5 bases each). V shed 2 bases and J shed 0 bases, with 10 bases lying between them. The CDR3 has 16 amino acids. Germline CDR1 SGHTA, CDR2 FQGNSA. CDR3 protein: CASSLIATANTGELFF. Here the CDR3 DNA reads TGTGCCAGCAGCTTAATAGCGACAGCGAACACCGGGGAGCTGTTTTTT.

This chain joins TRBV4-3 and TRBJ2-3; 9 bases are shared with TRBD2. Germline V gene lookup returns CDR1 LGHNA and CDR2 YSLEER. V dropped 2 bases and J dropped 4; count of bases not matched to a gene: 7. This CDR3 has 16 residues. For the CDR3, the DNA is TGCGCCAGCAGCCAAAACTTAGCGGGGGTCGCAGATACGCAGTATTTT. Amino acids: CASSQNLAGVADTQYF.

On this clonotype: At one boundary the junction diverges from the germline segment, which might be a read error. This chain connects TRBV6-2 or TRBV6-3 to TRBJ2-7; D unresolved. The CDR3 has 13 amino acids. Germline values: CDR1 MNHEY, CDR2 SVGEGT. CDR3 nucleotides: TGTGCCAGCAGTTACTCCATCCCTGTGGAGCACTACTTC. Translated: CASSYSIPVEHYF.

The rearrangement uses TRBV19 and TRBJ2-1; D unclear. From germline, CDR1 is LNHDA and CDR2 SQIVND (reference sequence). This CDR3 spans 13 amino acids. V was pared by 2 bases and J by 6 bases, with 8 bases between. CDR3 sequence: CASSIQYLNEQFF. As DNA, the CDR3 is TGTGCCAGTAGTATACAGTATCTCAATGAGCAGTTCTTC.

The gene calls are TRBV7-8 and TRBJ2-7; D gene ambiguous. Germline CDR1 is SGHVS and CDR2 is FQNEAQ. The CDR3 has 15 amino acids. With 7 bases removed from V and 7 bases from J, the gap between germline ends came to 23 bases. DNA for the CDR3: TGTGCCAGCACCTCCGTAGGTGCTGAAGGCAATGAGCAGTACTTC. Amino acids: CASTSVGAEGNEQYF. Full variable domain (outside the CDR3, taken from reference TRBV7-8 and TRBJ2-7): GAGVSQSPRYKVAKRGQDVALRCDPISGHVSLFWYQQALGQGPEFLTYFQNEAQLDKSGLPSDRFFAERPEGSVSTLKIQRTQQEDSAVYLCASTSVGAEGNEQYFGPGTRLTVT.

This clonotype was recorded a few times. The V gene is TRBV20-1, the J gene TRBJ1-3; D ambiguous. Trimming took off 1 base at V and 3 bases at J, with 1 base between the two ends. The CDR3 sequence is 11 residues long. Germline V gives CDR1 DFQATT, CDR2 SNEGSKA (reference sequence). The CDR3 sequence: CSARVGNTIYF. The CDR3 DNA follows: TGCAGTGCTAGAGTTGGAAACACCATATATTTT.

The chain links TRBV12-3 or TRBV12-4 to TRBJ1-5; D unresolved. The CDR3 runs to 14 residues. The V gene lost 3 bases and the J gene lost 0 bases, with 6 bases spanning the gap. This CDR3 is CASSFMDSNQPQHF. CDR3 in DNA: TGTGCCAGCAGTTTTATGGATAGCAATCAGCCCCAGCATTTT.

The chain joins TRBV5-5 to TRBJ2-3; D uncertain. The CDR3 has 13 amino acids. Germline assignment: CDR1 SGHKS and CDR2 YYEKEE (reference sequence). The V end was cut by 6 bases, the J end by 3 bases, with 11 bases between. CDR3 DNA sequence: TGTGCCAGCATCCGGTGGGGAACAGATACGCAGTATTTT. Protein: CASIRWGTDTQYF.

V is TRBV27 and J is TRBJ2-5; 11 nucleotides match TRBD1. Germline V lookup: CDR1 MNHEY, CDR2 SMNVEV (reference sequence). The CDR3 sequence is 18 residues long. Germline trimming cut 4 bases from V and 11 bases from J; bases unmatched to any gene: 21. CDR3 in DNA: TGTGCCAGCAGTTCCATCGGGACAGGGGGAAGCTGGGCCAATGAGCAGTACTTC. This encodes CASSSIGTGGSWANEQYF.

The CDR3, as DNA: TGTGCCAGCAGCTTGGGGGCTAGCCAGGGTTCGGATACGCAGTATTTT. The encoded protein is CASSLGASQGSDTQYF. This chain uses TRBV5-4 with TRBJ2-3; either TRBD1 or TRBD2 may supply D (5 bases each). V shed 0 bases and J shed 6 bases, with 17 bases lying between them. The CDR3 is 16 amino acids. In germline, CDR1 is SGHNT, CDR2 YYREEE (reference sequence).

V and J are TRBV20-1 and TRBJ2-2; TRBD2 is a possible D gene (5 bases). V was cut by 7 bases and J by 2 bases, with 11 bases left in between. CDR3 length: 13 amino acids. Germline loops: CDR1 DFQATT, CDR2 SNEGSKA (reference sequence). CDR3 protein: CSVTRVNTGELFF. CDR3 nucleotides: TGCAGTGTTACTAGAGTAAACACCGGGGAGCTGTTTTTT.

Regarding this clonotype: One junction end does not reproduce the germline sequence, and a read error may be involved. The chain recombines TRBV2 with TRBJ1-5, with D unclear. The CDR3 is 14 amino acids. Germline assignment: CDR1 SNHLY and CDR2 FYNNEI. CDR3 loop: CASSESTSNLPQHF. The CDR3 DNA is TGTGCCAGCAGTGAATCCACAAGCAATCTGCCCCAGCATTTT.

With respect to this clonotype: This sequence may be a read error, since a much larger clone differs from it by one base. The chain is built from TRBV5-1 and TRBJ2-5, with 7 bases lining up with TRBD1. The closer fit of TRBJ2-1 to the DNA end suggests the J call may be wrong. This CDR3 is 14 amino acids long. Germline V CDR1 and CDR2: SGHRS, YFSETQ. The CDR3 DNA reads as TGCGCCAGCAGCCCGGGACAGCTCCAAGAGACCCAGTTCTTC. This encodes CASSPGQLQETQFF.

The rearrangement uses TRBV6-1 and TRBJ1-1, with D possibly being TRBD1 (6 bases). CDR1 and CDR2 from the germline V gene are MNHNS and SASEGT. Trimming left V 5 bases short and J 3 bases short, with 16 bases between. CDR3 length: 15 residues. The CDR3, as DNA: TGTGCCAGCAGTCAATACAGGGAGGGGGACACTGAAGCTTTCTTT. Protein: CASSQYREGDTEAFF.